The 15 T cell receptor beta chains in this list originate from one sample, sequenced in a study of cytomegalovirus exposure and HLA in healthy donors. PCR employed 60 Vbeta and 13 Jbeta primers. Sequenced by immunoSEQ multiplex PCR; TCRdb stores in-frame clones only, minus some. The sample carries some 190,000 clones, 86% recorded once. The source material was PBMCs. These receptor sequences come from a woman under 40 in good health and CMV-seronegative.

The gene calls are TRBV5-1 and TRBJ2-5; TRBD2 matches 16 bases. Germline lookup yields CDR1 SGHRS and CDR2 YFSETQ. J lost 2 bases, V lost 4 bases, and 5 bases had no gene match. This CDR3 region has 17 residues. CDR3 region: CASSPPGLAGGQETQYF. CDR3 in DNA: TGCGCCAGCAGCCCACCGGGACTAGCGGGGGGGCAAGAGACCCAGTACTTC.

The chain is built from TRBV4-1 and TRBJ1-2, with TRBD1 as a possible D gene (5 bases). V shed 0 bases and J shed 5 bases, with 10 bases lying between them. The CDR3 is made up of 14 amino acids. Germline-derived CDR1 and CDR2 are MGHRA and YSYEKL. Written as DNA, the CDR3 is TGCGCCAGCAGCCAAGAACGGGGGTTATATGGCTACACCTTC. It translates to CASSQERGLYGYTF.

This clone was seen only once. This chain joins TRBV15 and TRBJ1-2, with TRBD1 as a possible D gene (5 bases). The CDR3 extends over 15 amino acids. V gave up 3 bases and J gave up 7 bases, with 18 bases separating them. Germline V gene sequence: CDR1 LNHNV, CDR2 YYDKDF (reference sequence). As DNA, the CDR3 is TGTGCCACCAGCAGGCCGACGGGGGGGGTGATTGGCTACACCTTC. Its translation: CATSRPTGGVIGYTF.

V gene TRBV7-8 combines with J gene TRBJ2-7; D is possibly TRBD2 (6 bases). The CDR3 contains 14 residues. Looked up from germline, CDR1 is SGHVS and CDR2 is FQNEAQ. V lost 6 bases and J lost 1, with 13 bases in between. The CDR3 sequence is CASRLALNSYEQYF. CDR3 in DNA: TGTGCCAGCAGACTAGCCCTTAATTCCTACGAGCAGTACTTC.

The J gene is TRBJ2-7, the V gene TRBV5-1; D is ambiguous. The CDR3 runs 17 residues. V lost 4 bases and J 4 bases, leaving 24 bases between the germline ends. Germline V gene sequence: CDR1 SGHRS, CDR2 YFSETQ. Here the CDR3 DNA reads TGCGCCAGCAGCCCTCTAGGTGTGGAGTCGAGATCATACGAGCAGTACTTC. It codes for CASSPLGVESRSYEQYF.

The chain uses TRBV13 and TRBJ1-5, with D maybe TRBD1 (5 bases). Trimming took 4 bases from V and 3 from J, leaving 13 bases between them. Germline V gene sequence: CDR1 PRHDT, CDR2 FYEKMQ (reference sequence). This CDR3 comprises 15 residues. CDR3 loop: CASSSGRDPNQPQHF. In DNA, the CDR3 is TGTGCCAGCAGCTCCGGGAGGGACCCCAATCAGCCCCAGCATTTT.

This chain connects TRBV7-8 to TRBJ2-7; a possible D gene is TRBD1 (5 bases). Germline CDR1 and CDR2: SGHVS and FQNEAQ. V lost 3 bases, J lost 3 bases, and 9 bases lay in between. The CDR3 spans 13 residues. The CDR3 reads CASSLDNYYEQYF. The CDR3 DNA reads TGTGCCAGCAGCTTGGACAACTACTACGAGCAGTACTTC.

This clone has a handful of counts. The chain joins TRBV7-9 to TRBJ2-2, with 7 bases identical to TRBD2. Germline loops: CDR1 SEHNR, CDR2 FQNEAQ (reference sequence). Losses at the gene ends were 4 bases for V and 1 base for J; bases not matched to a gene: 6. The CDR3 totals 16 residues. Written as DNA, the CDR3 is TGTGCCAGCAGCTCGCGGGGGAGCTTGAACACCGGGGAGCTGTTTTTT. Translation: CASSSRGSLNTGELFF.

J is TRBJ2-2 and V is TRBV19, with D unresolved. The CDR3 consists of 15 residues. Trimming took off 6 bases at V and 0 bases at J, with 11 bases between the two ends. The germline V gene has CDR1 LNHDA and CDR2 SQIVND (reference sequence). CDR3 in DNA: TGTGCCAGTAGGAGCGCGAGTACGAACACCGGGGAGCTGTTTTTT. Protein: CASRSASTNTGELFF.

Worth noting for this clone: The identical CDR3 is also encoded by other nucleotide sequences in the sample. The chain employs TRBV5-1 and TRBJ2-1, with TRBD2 as a possible D gene (5 bases). This CDR3 spans 15 amino acids. Germline V gene sequence: CDR1 SGHRS, CDR2 YFSETQ. With 0 bases removed from V and 3 bases from J, the gap between germline ends came to 10 bases. The CDR3 DNA is TGCGCCAGCAGCTTGGGAGGGTTCCTCTACAATGAGCAGTTCTTC. Amino acids: CASSLGGFLYNEQFF.

The chain joins TRBV2 to TRBJ2-7, with a tentative D call TRBD2 (5 bases). Germline values: CDR1 SNHLY, CDR2 FYNNEI. Trimming took 11 bases from V and 2 from J, leaving 19 bases between them. The CDR3 totals 14 residues. Written as DNA, the CDR3 is TGTGCCTCCCAACTGACGGGGAATACCTACGAGCAGTACTTC. This translates into CASQLTGNTYEQYF.

The chain couples TRBV11-3 to TRBJ2-1, with TRBD1 matching over 12 bases. This CDR3 has 15 residues. The germline CDR1 and CDR2 sequences are SGHNT and YENEEA. J gave up 4 bases and V 4 bases, and 2 bases lay outside the gene matches. The CDR3 protein is CASSSGQGAYNEQFF. CDR3 DNA: TGTGCCAGCAGCTCGGGACAGGGGGCGTACAATGAGCAGTTCTTC.

The rearrangement joins TRBV28 to TRBJ2-1; D is ambiguous. This CDR3 has 11 amino acids. Germline assignment: CDR1 MDHEN and CDR2 SYDVKM. Trimming left V 3 bases short and J 9 bases short, with 6 bases between. The CDR3 DNA follows: TGTGCCAGCAGTTTGTTATTTGAGCAGTTCTTC. This codes for CASSLLFEQFF. Looking up the rest from reference TRBV28 and TRBJ2-1 gives the full variable domain: DVKVTQSSRYLVKRTGEKVFLECVQDMDHENMFWYRQDPGLGLRLIYFSYDVKMKEKGDIPEGYSVSREKKERFSLILESASTNQTSMYLCASSLLFEQFFGPGTRLTVL.

The chain has TRBV5-1 and TRBJ2-6; D unresolved. This CDR3 is 15 amino acids long. V lost 0 bases to trimming and J lost 4 bases, with 8 bases between them. Germline lookup yields CDR1 SGHRS and CDR2 YFSETQ. CDR3 DNA: TGCGCCAGCAGCTTGGTCAACTCCGGGGCCAACGTCCTGACTTTC. It codes for CASSLVNSGANVLTF.

This clone was observed once. The chain uses TRBV29-1 and TRBJ2-7, with TRBD1 identical over 7 bases. V lost 7 bases, J lost 0 bases, and 6 bases stayed unmatched. CDR1 is SQVTM, CDR2 ANQGSEA, per germline. The CDR3 totals 13 residues. The CDR3 nucleotides read TGCAGCGCAATGGACAGGTCCTCCTACGAGCAGTACTTC. Translating gives CSAMDRSSYEQYF.